What follows are 32 T cell receptor beta chains derived from one specimen sequenced in a study of cytomegalovirus exposure and HLA in healthy donors (dated by TCRdb to 2016 to 2017). Library method: the immunoSEQ multiplex PCR assay. The multiplex PCR relied on a mix of 60 forward primers for TCR Vbeta segments and 13 reverse primers for TCR Jbeta segments. TCRdb re-hosts the immuneACCESS table, in-frame sequences only. Its copies lack some clones; in the studies checked, an unresolved V gene accounts for under half of them, and the cause for the rest is not known. Counted in this sample were 110,000 to 150,000 clones; around three quarters of them appeared once. The ten largest clones add up to roughly 2% of the sample. The sample was PBMCs. All receptors derive from a middle-aged man in good health and CMV-seronegative.

The chain is built from TRBV6-5 and TRBJ1-1; a weak D match, TRBD1 (5 bases). Germline V lookup: CDR1 MNHEY, CDR2 SVGAGI. CDR3 size: 13 residues. The V gene lost 4 bases and the J gene lost 1 base, with 7 bases spanning the gap. The CDR3 spells CASSLGENTEAFF. The CDR3 DNA is TGTGCCAGCAGTTTAGGGGAGAACACTGAAGCTTTCTTT.

This sequence joins TRBV18 and TRBJ2-5, with 9 bases aligning to TRBD1. The germline CDR1 and CDR2 sequences are KGHSH and LQKENI. CDR3 length: 15 amino acids. V lost 0 bases and J lost 5; bases outside the gene matches: 4. CDR3 in DNA: TGTGCCAGCTCACCACCGGACAGGGGCAGCGAGACCCAGTACTTC. Amino acid sequence: CASSPPDRGSETQYF.

J is TRBJ1-1 and V is TRBV18; 10 positions agree with TRBD1. The CDR3 loop spans 13 amino acids. The junction had 3 bases not matched to a gene; V was cut back by 2 bases and J by 9 bases. Germline lookup yields CDR1 KGHSH and CDR2 LQKENI. The CDR3: CASSPGTGEKAFF. CDR3 nucleotide sequence: TGTGCCAGCTCACCAGGGACAGGGGAAAAAGCTTTCTTT.

The CDR3: CASSPRGLAEYNEQFF. CDR3 in DNA: TGTGCCAGCAGCCCCCGGGGGCTAGCGGAGTACAATGAGCAGTTCTTC. The chain carries TRBV9 and TRBJ2-1; TRBD2 might be the D (7 bases). The CDR3 has 16 residues. Germline CDR1 is SGDLS and CDR2 is YYNGEE. V shed 4 bases and J shed 4 bases, with 18 bases lying between them.

The chain combines TRBV19 with TRBJ2-1; D gene ambiguous. The V gene's germline CDR1 is LNHDA and CDR2 SQIVND (reference sequence). This CDR3 is built from 15 residues. V was clipped by 5 bases and J by 0 bases, with 11 bases between them. CDR3 nucleotides: TGTGCCAGTAGTTCCCTGCGGAGCTCCTACAATGAGCAGTTCTTC. Protein sequence: CASSSLRSSYNEQFF.

The chain employs TRBV4-3 and TRBJ2-1; no reliable D call. The CDR3 contains 14 residues. Looked up from germline, CDR1 is LGHNA and CDR2 is YSLEER. V was clipped by 0 bases and J by 6 bases, with 9 bases between them. This CDR3 is CASSQDLVANEQFF. Here the CDR3 DNA reads TGCGCCAGCAGCCAAGATCTGGTAGCCAATGAGCAGTTCTTC.

This clone was seen a handful of times. In DNA form, the CDR3 reads TGTGCCACCTCTCCGACAGGGCCTAGCTCCTACGAGCAGTACTTC. This sequence encodes CATSPTGPSSYEQYF. The chain combines TRBV19 with TRBJ2-7, with 7 bases lining up with TRBD1. After removal of 10 bases from V and 0 bases from J, the junction contained 12 bases not matched to a gene. Looked up from germline, CDR1 is LNHDA and CDR2 is SQIVND (reference sequence). This CDR3 contains 15 residues.

This chain uses TRBV5-1 with TRBJ2-5, with TRBD2 matching 11 bases. The CDR3 contains 15 residues. V shed 0 bases and J 7 bases; nucleotides not matched to a gene: 5. In germline, CDR1 is SGHRS, CDR2 YFSETQ. Here the CDR3 reads CASSLGTSGSRTQYF. The DNA for the CDR3 is TGCGCCAGCAGCTTGGGGACTAGCGGGTCACGGACCCAGTACTTC.

This clone was detected only once. The chain links TRBV6-1 to TRBJ2-5; a possible D gene is TRBD2 (5 bases). Germline V lookup: CDR1 MNHNS, CDR2 SASEGT. The CDR3 consists of 15 residues. V was trimmed by 5 bases and J by 2 bases, leaving 15 bases between them. The CDR3 nucleotides read TGTGCCAGCAGTCTTACGGCGGCGGGTCAAGAGACCCAGTACTTC. Protein: CASSLTAAGQETQYF.

The J gene is TRBJ2-2, the V gene TRBV5-6; 9 bases are a match to TRBD1. The CDR3 spans 16 residues. Germline V gives CDR1 SGHDT, CDR2 YYEEEE. With 0 bases clipped from V and 4 bases from J, the junction kept 4 bases outside the gene matches. CDR3 DNA: TGTGCCAGCAGCTTGGACAGGGGGCAGGGCACCGGGGAGCTGTTTTTT. Protein product: CASSLDRGQGTGELFF.

The chain couples TRBV7-2 to TRBJ2-3; TRBD2 is a possible D gene (5 bases). V was trimmed by 3 bases and J by 7 bases, leaving 8 bases between them. Germline-derived CDR1 and CDR2 are SGHTA and FQGNSA. This CDR3 has 12 amino acids. DNA of the CDR3: TGTGCCAGCAGCTTGGGGAGAAATACGCAGTATTTT. Translating gives CASSLGRNTQYF. The variable domain in full, with the rest retrieved from reference TRBV7-2 and TRBJ2-3, is GAGVSQSPSNKVTEKGKDVELRCDPISGHTALYWYRQSLGQGLEFLIYFQGNSAPDKSGLPSDRFSAERTGGSVSTLTIQRTQQEDSAVYLCASSLGRNTQYFGPGTRLTVL.

This clone came up a few times. This rearrangement joins TRBV7-9 to TRBJ1-4, with D perhaps TRBD1 (5 bases). Per the germline V gene, CDR1 is SEHNR and CDR2 is FQNEAQ (reference sequence). The CDR3 runs 15 residues. Trimming shortened V by 6 bases and J by 4 bases, and 15 bases separated the two germline ends. For the CDR3, the DNA is TGTGCCAGCAGACCAACTCAGGGAATTAATGAAAAACTGTTTTTT. It yields the protein CASRPTQGINEKLFF.

This chain uses TRBV7-9 with TRBJ1-1, with D unclear. The V and J ends lost 5 bases and 8 bases respectively, with 9 bases between them. Germline V gene sequence: CDR1 SEHNR, CDR2 FQNEAQ (reference sequence). There are 11 residues in the CDR3. The CDR3 sequence is CASSETDEAFF. In DNA form, the CDR3 reads TGTGCCAGCAGCGAGACTGACGAAGCTTTCTTT. Full variable domain (rest looked up from reference TRBV7-9 and TRBJ1-1): DTGVSQNPRHKITKRGQNVTFRCDPISEHNRLYWYRQTLGQGPEFLTYFQNEAQLEKSRLLSDRFSAERPKGSFSTLEIQRTEQGDSAMYLCASSETDEAFFGQGTRLTVV.

The V gene is TRBV7-3, the J gene TRBJ2-3; 7 bases line up with TRBD1. V lost 5 bases and J lost 0; bases outside the gene matches: 11. From germline, CDR1 is SGHTA and CDR2 FQGTGA. The CDR3 is 17 residues long. The CDR3 reads CASSRVGGQRSTDTQYF. The CDR3 nucleotides are TGTGCCAGCAGCCGCGTAGGGGGACAGAGAAGCACAGATACGCAGTATTTT.

The chain joins TRBV28 to TRBJ2-7; TRBD1 matches at 10 bases. This CDR3 has 15 amino acids. V gave up 3 bases and J gave up 4 bases; unmatched junction bases: 6. Germline lookup yields CDR1 MDHEN and CDR2 SYDVKM. The CDR3 reads CASSLGRQGAYEQYF. The CDR3 DNA reads as TGTGCCAGCAGTTTGGGGAGACAGGGGGCGTACGAGCAGTACTTC.

CDR3 region: CASSLGREGYEQYF. In DNA form, the CDR3 reads TGCGCCAGCAGCTTGGGGCGGGAGGGCTACGAGCAGTACTTC. The chain recombines TRBV5-1 with TRBJ2-7; 9 nucleotides align to TRBD2. The germline V gene encodes CDR1 SGHRS and CDR2 YFSETQ. V trimming: 0 bases; J trimming: 3 bases; junction bases outside the gene matches: 1. The CDR3 consists of 14 residues.

This clone occurred a few times. The rearrangement uses TRBV4-1 and TRBJ1-1; possible D gene TRBD1, 5 bases. CDR3 length: 14 residues. Germline V gene sequence: CDR1 MGHRA, CDR2 YSYEKL. Trimming shortened V by 0 bases and J by 11 bases, and 16 bases separated the two germline ends. This chain's CDR3 is CASSQDRGPCKAFF. CDR3 DNA sequence: TGCGCCAGCAGCCAAGATAGGGGCCCTTGCAAGGCTTTCTTT.

This clone occurred a few times. This CDR3 is also generated by other DNA sequences in the sample. This chain uses TRBV7-7 with TRBJ1-1, with D tentatively TRBD1 (5 bases). CDR1 and CDR2 (germline): SSHAT, FNYEAQ (reference sequence). Between the trimmed V and J ends, which lost 1 base and 5 bases, there was a span of 8 bases. The CDR3 length is 13 residues. The CDR3 spells CASSLGQGTEAFF. The CDR3 DNA reads as TGTGCCAGCAGCTTAGGGCAGGGTACTGAAGCTTTCTTT.

This rearrangement joins TRBV5-1 to TRBJ2-1, with TRBD2 as a possible D gene (5 bases). This CDR3 region has 14 residues. Trimming took off 6 bases at V and 0 bases at J, with 10 bases between the two ends. Germline V CDR1 and CDR2: SGHRS, YFSETQ. CDR3 protein: CASTSGSSYNEQFF. CDR3 bases: TGCGCCAGCACAAGCGGTAGCTCCTACAATGAGCAGTTCTTC.

This CDR3 reads CASSQDGGTGSPLHF. Written as DNA, the CDR3 is TGCGCCAGCAGCCAAGATGGGGGGACAGGTTCACCCCTCCACTTT. The chain employs TRBV4-3 and TRBJ1-6; 8 nucleotides line up with TRBD1. The CDR3 is 15 residues long. Germline CDR1 reads LGHNA; CDR2 reads YSLEER. V gave up 0 bases and J gave up 9 bases; unmatched junction bases: 4.

The V call is TRBV20-1, the J call TRBJ2-7; possible D gene TRBD1, 6 bases. Trimming cost V 6 bases and J 5 bases, with 11 bases left between them. Germline CDR1 is DFQATT and CDR2 is SNEGSKA (reference sequence). The CDR3 runs to 11 residues. CDR3 loop: CSATQGNEQYF. The CDR3, as DNA: TGCAGTGCCACACAGGGAAACGAGCAGTACTTC.

This clone turned up a few times. The chain combines TRBV10-1 with TRBJ2-5, with D possibly matching TRBD2 (7 bases). CDR3 length: 12 residues. Germline assignment: CDR1 WNHNN and CDR2 SYGVQD (reference sequence). Trimming pared 6 bases from V and 5 bases from J, leaving 10 bases between. The CDR3 loop is CASRGGGETQYF. The CDR3 DNA sequence: TGCGCCAGCAGAGGGGGAGGGGAGACCCAGTACTTC.

The chain couples TRBV6-5 to TRBJ1-5, with D possibly being TRBD1 (6 bases). CDR3 length: 14 residues. Trimming cost V 6 bases and J 6 bases, with 15 bases left between them. From germline, CDR1 is MNHEY and CDR2 SVGAGI. The CDR3 DNA follows: TGTGCCAGCAGCCGATACAGGGCTTTTCAGCCCCAGCATTTT. Protein product: CASSRYRAFQPQHF.

This chain links TRBV7-9 with TRBJ1-2, with 8 bases that match TRBD1. The germline V gene encodes CDR1 SEHNR and CDR2 FQNEAQ (reference sequence). Trimming cost V 5 bases and J 6 bases; bases outside gene matches: 8. This CDR3 has 14 residues. In DNA form, the CDR3 reads TGTGCCAGCAGCCCGACAGGGGCCTGGGATGGCTACACCTTC. Amino acid sequence: CASSPTGAWDGYTF.

The V and J genes are TRBV5-8 and TRBJ2-1; tentatively, D is TRBD1 (6 bases). V was pared by 1 base and J by 9 bases, with 17 bases between. CDR1 SGHTS and CDR2 YDEGEE come from the germline V gene. CDR3 length equals 15 residues. Written as DNA, the CDR3 is TGTGCCAGCAGCTTGCGGCTAGGGGGTTTCGGTGAGCAGTTCTTC. This gives the protein CASSLRLGGFGEQFF.

The gene calls are TRBV27 and TRBJ1-1; 11 nucleotides match TRBD1. The junction had 10 bases not matched to a gene; V was cut back by 5 bases and J by 2 bases. This CDR3 is built from 17 residues. From germline, CDR1 is MNHEY and CDR2 SMNVEV (reference sequence). The DNA for the CDR3 is TGTGCCAGCAGTACCCGGGACAGGGGGTTTGGAAACACTGAAGCTTTCTTT. Protein product: CASSTRDRGFGNTEAFF.

This rearrangement joins TRBV6-1 to TRBJ2-5; tentatively, D is TRBD2 (6 bases). CDR1 and CDR2 (germline): MNHNS, SASEGT. CDR3 length: 14 residues. V lost 7 bases and J lost 2, with 14 bases in between. This CDR3 reads CASTYGGMQETQYF. The CDR3 DNA reads TGTGCCAGCACGTACGGAGGGATGCAAGAGACCCAGTACTTC.

J is TRBJ2-3 and V is TRBV4-3, with 7 bases that match TRBD1. This CDR3 is 15 amino acids long. Trimming cost V 2 bases and J 8 bases; bases outside gene matches: 10. Germline CDR1 and CDR2: LGHNA and YSLEER. The CDR3 here is CASSQWDSAVGTQYF. For the CDR3, the DNA is TGCGCCAGCAGCCAATGGGACAGCGCGGTTGGTACGCAGTATTTT.

This clone was seen a handful of times. The chain is built from TRBV29-1 and TRBJ2-3; no clear D gene. V lost 5 bases and J lost 0, with 6 bases in between. In germline, CDR1 is SQVTM, CDR2 ANQGSEA. The CDR3 has 12 residues. CDR3 nucleotide sequence: TGCAGCGTTACTACTAGCACAGATACGCAGTATTTT. Translating gives CSVTTSTDTQYF.

This clone appeared a few times. The junction departs from germline at one end; a sequencing error may be responsible. J is TRBJ1-5 and V is TRBV10-3, with unresolved D. Per germline, CDR1 ENHRY and CDR2 SYGVKD. The CDR3 is made up of 13 amino acids. The CDR3, as DNA: TGTGCCATCGGGCCCGTAGGCAATCAGCCCCAGAATTTT. Amino acid sequence: CAIGPVGNQPQNF.

The chain carries TRBV11-3 and TRBJ1-1; TRBD1 is a possible D gene (5 bases). V lost 2 bases to trimming and J lost 5 bases, with 9 bases between them. CDR1 SGHNT and CDR2 YENEEA come from the germline V gene. This CDR3 spans 13 amino acids. CDR3 region: CASSLSRATEAFF. The DNA for the CDR3 is TGTGCCAGCAGCTTAAGCAGGGCAACTGAAGCTTTCTTT.

The chain employs TRBV7-9 and TRBJ2-1, with D tentatively TRBD2 (5 bases). Trimming took off 4 bases at V and 1 base at J, with 14 bases between the two ends. The CDR3 sequence is 16 residues long. Germline V gene lookup returns CDR1 SEHNR and CDR2 FQNEAQ (reference sequence). The CDR3 sequence is CASSSHSAESYNEQFF. In DNA, the CDR3 is TGTGCCAGCAGCTCCCATAGCGCAGAATCCTACAATGAGCAGTTCTTC.